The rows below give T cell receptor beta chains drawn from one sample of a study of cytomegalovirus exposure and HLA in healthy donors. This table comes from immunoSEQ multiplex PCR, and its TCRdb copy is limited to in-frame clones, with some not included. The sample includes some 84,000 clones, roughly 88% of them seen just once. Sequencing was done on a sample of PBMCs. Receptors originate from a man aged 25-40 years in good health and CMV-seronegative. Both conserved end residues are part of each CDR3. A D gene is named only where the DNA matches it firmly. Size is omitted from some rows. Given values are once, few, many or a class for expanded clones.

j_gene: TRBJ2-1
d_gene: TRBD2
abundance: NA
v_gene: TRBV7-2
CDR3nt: TGTGCCAGCAGTACCGACGGGGGGTTTAGGAATGAGCAGTTCTTC
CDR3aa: CASSTDGGFRNEQFF

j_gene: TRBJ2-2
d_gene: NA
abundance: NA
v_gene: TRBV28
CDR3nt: TGTGCCAGCAGTTTGAGCAGTGGAGTAGGAGGTGGGAGGATGGGGGAGCTGTTTTTT
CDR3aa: CASSLSSGVGGGRMGELFF

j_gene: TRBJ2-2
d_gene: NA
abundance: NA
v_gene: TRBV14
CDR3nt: TGTGCCAGCAGCCCGATTCGAGTCACCGGGGAGCTGTTTTTT
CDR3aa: CASSPIRVTGELFF

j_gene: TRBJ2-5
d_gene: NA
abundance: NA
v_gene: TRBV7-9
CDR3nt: TGTGCCAGCAGCTTATTGACGGGGTTTTACCAAGAGACCCAGTACTTC
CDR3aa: CASSLLTGFYQETQYF

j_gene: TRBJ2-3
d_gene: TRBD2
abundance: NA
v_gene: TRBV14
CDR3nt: TGTGCCAGCAGCCGGATGAATCTAGCGGGGCGAGATACGCAGTATTTT
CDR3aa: CASSRMNLAGRDTQYF

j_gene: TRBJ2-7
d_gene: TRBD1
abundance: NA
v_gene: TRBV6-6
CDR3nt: TGTGCCAGCAGCCGAACAGGGGTCCACGAGCAGTACTTC
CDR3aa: CASSRTGVHEQYF

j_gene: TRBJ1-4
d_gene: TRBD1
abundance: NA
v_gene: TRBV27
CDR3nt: TGTGCCAGCGTCATACAGGGGGCCTCGGTGTTTTTT
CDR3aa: CASVIQGASVFF

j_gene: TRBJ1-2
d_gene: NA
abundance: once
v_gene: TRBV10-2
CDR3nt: TGCGCCAGCAATACCGCCCTTGGAGGGCTGGGTGGCTACACCTTC
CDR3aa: CASNTALGGLGGYTF

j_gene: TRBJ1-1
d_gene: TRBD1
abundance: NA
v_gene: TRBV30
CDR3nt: TGTGCCTGGAGTGTACTCCTAGGACAGGTGGAAGCTTTCTTT
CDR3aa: CAWSVLLGQVEAFF

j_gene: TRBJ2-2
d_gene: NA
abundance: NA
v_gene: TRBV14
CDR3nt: TGTGCCAGCAGCCAAGATGCCAGACTGCGCGCCGGGGAGCTGTTTTTT
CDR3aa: CASSQDARLRAGELFF

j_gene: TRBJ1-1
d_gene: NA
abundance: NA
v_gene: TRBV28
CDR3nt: TGTGCCAGCACCCCAGAAAACACTGAAGCTTTCTTT
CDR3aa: CASTPENTEAFF

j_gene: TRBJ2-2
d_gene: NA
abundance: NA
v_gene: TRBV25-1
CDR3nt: TGTGCCAGCACCTTAGTGAACACCGGGGAGCTGTTTTTT
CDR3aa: CASTLVNTGELFF

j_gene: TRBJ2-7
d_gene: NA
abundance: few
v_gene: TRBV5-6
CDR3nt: TGTGCCAGCAGCTCGGAGCGGGACGAGCAGTACTTC
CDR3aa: CASSSERDEQYF

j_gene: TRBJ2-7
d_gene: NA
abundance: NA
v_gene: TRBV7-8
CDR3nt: TGTGCCAGCAGCTTAGTTCAGGGGCCATCTGGCGAGCAGTACTTC
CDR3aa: CASSLVQGPSGEQYF

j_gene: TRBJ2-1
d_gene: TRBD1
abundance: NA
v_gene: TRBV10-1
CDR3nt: TGCGCCAGCAGTGAGCGGGGTACAGGGGGGAATGAGCAGTTCTTC
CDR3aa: CASSERGTGGNEQFF

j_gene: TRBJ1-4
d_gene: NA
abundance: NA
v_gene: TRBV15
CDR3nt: TGTGCCACCAGCAGAGAAAAACAGGGTAAATCAAAACTGTTTTTT
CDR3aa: CATSREKQGKSKLFF

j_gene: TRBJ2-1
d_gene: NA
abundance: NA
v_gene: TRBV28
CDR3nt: TGTGCCAGCACCAAGGTCAGGGCAGGCAATGAGCAGTTCTTC
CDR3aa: CASTKVRAGNEQFF

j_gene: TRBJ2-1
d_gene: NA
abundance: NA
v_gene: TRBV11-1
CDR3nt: TGTGCCAGCAGCTTCAACTTAAATGAGCAGTTCTTC
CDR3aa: CASSFNLNEQFF

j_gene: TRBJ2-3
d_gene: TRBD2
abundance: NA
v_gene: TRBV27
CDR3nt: TGTGCCAGCAGTCTCCTAGCGGGGGGCGATACGCAGTATTTT
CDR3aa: CASSLLAGGDTQYF

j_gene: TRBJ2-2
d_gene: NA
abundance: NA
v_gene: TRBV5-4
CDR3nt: TGTGCCAGCAGCTTGGGCACGCCAGGGGACACCGGGGAGCTGTTTTTT
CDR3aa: CASSLGTPGDTGELFF

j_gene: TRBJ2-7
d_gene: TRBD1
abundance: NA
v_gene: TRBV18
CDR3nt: TGTGCCAGCTCACTACAGGGGCCCTACGAGCAGTACTTC
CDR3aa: CASSLQGPYEQYF

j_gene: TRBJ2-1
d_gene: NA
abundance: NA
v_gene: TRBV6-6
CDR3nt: TGTGCCAGCACCGGCGGGGACGGTTCCTACAATGAGCAGTTCTTC
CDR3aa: CASTGGDGSYNEQFF